Each of the 26 T cell receptor beta chains below was sequenced from the same sample in a study of blood T cell repertoires in COVID-19. TCRdb's table, derived via immunoSEQ multiplex PCR, lists solely in-frame clones and lacks some. Among 200,000 to 250,000 clones, approximately 83% were seen once, and the ten largest hold over 2.5%. Material for sequencing was peripheral blood. These receptors all stem from a woman aged 30 to 39 who had recovered from COVID-19.

V and J are TRBV5-4 and TRBJ1-3; 9 nucleotides agree with TRBD1. The CDR3 covers 13 residues. The ends lost 7 bases at V and 4 bases at J; junction bases unmatched: 3. Germline V gene sequence: CDR1 SGHNT, CDR2 YYREEE (reference sequence). In DNA form, the CDR3 reads TGTGCCAGCCGACAGGGGGAAGGAAACACCATATATTTT. It encodes CASRQGEGNTIYF.

The gene calls are TRBV4-1 and TRBJ2-7; D may be TRBD1 (5 bases). The length of the CDR3 is 16 residues. The V gene's germline CDR1 is MGHRA and CDR2 YSYEKL. Trimming cost V 1 base and J 2 bases, with 15 bases left between them. This CDR3 is CASSQAPQGTPYEQYF. For the CDR3, the DNA is TGCGCCAGCAGCCAAGCCCCGCAGGGCACTCCCTACGAGCAGTACTTC.

In this sample, this clone turned up a few times. The gene calls are TRBV11-2 and TRBJ1-3; D gene uncertain. CDR3 length equals 14 residues. CDR1 and CDR2 from the germline V gene are SGHAT and FQNNGV. V lost 2 bases and J 0 bases, leaving 5 bases between the germline ends. CDR3: CASSLTNSGNTIYF. CDR3 in DNA: TGTGCCAGCAGCTTAACAAACTCTGGAAACACCATATATTTT.

The V gene is TRBV28, the J gene TRBJ2-7; 11 nucleotides line up with TRBD2. Germline V gene data show CDR1 as MDHEN and CDR2 as SYDVKM. The CDR3 has 16 amino acids. V lost 4 bases to trimming and J lost 0 bases; unmatched junction nucleotides: 5. Written as DNA, the CDR3 is TGTGCCAGCAGTTCCCCACTAGCGGGAGTCTCCTACGAGCAGTACTTC. As protein: CASSSPLAGVSYEQYF.

This clone was observed once. The chain couples TRBV2 to TRBJ2-1; 11 bases agree with TRBD2. The CDR3 runs to 15 residues. Germline trimming cut 11 bases from V and 2 bases from J; bases unmatched to any gene: 8. Germline CDR1 is SNHLY and CDR2 is FYNNEI. The CDR3 reads CAGTIAGGPYNEQFF. CDR3 DNA: TGTGCCGGCACCATAGCGGGAGGGCCCTACAATGAGCAGTTCTTC.

This sequence joins TRBV7-2 and TRBJ2-3, with TRBD2 as a possible D gene (7 bases). The V and J ends lost 0 bases and 2 bases respectively, with 18 bases between them. Germline CDR1 SGHTA, CDR2 FQGNSA. There are 18 residues in the CDR3. CDR3 sequence reads: CASSLATGGGPLTDTQYF. The CDR3 DNA sequence: TGTGCCAGCAGCTTAGCAACGGGGGGCGGTCCCCTCACAGATACGCAGTATTTT.

The chain has TRBV9 and TRBJ2-7; 7 bases are shared with TRBD2. Germline V gives CDR1 SGDLS, CDR2 YYNGEE. Trimming removed 3 bases from V and 4 bases from J; junction bases left unmatched: 4. CDR3 length: 13 residues. The CDR3 coding sequence is TGTGCCAGCAGCGCCGGGACTACGTACGAGCAGTACTTC. Residues: CASSAGTTYEQYF.

This clone has a single count. V is TRBV29-1 and J is TRBJ1-1, with TRBD1 matching 9 bases. V was pared by 7 bases and J by 4 bases, with 10 bases of the junction left unmatched. Germline values: CDR1 SQVTM, CDR2 ANQGSEA. This CDR3 is 14 amino acids long. The CDR3 protein is CSGRTGAVGTEAFF. In DNA, the CDR3 is TGCAGCGGTCGGACAGGGGCAGTAGGCACTGAAGCTTTCTTT.

The rearrangement joins TRBV5-1 to TRBJ2-7, with 10 bases identical to TRBD1. This CDR3 spans 17 amino acids. Germline V gene sequence: CDR1 SGHRS, CDR2 YFSETQ. After removal of 3 bases from V and 6 bases from J, the junction contained 15 bases not matched to a gene. The chain's CDR3 is CASSSTAGTGELGEQYF. The CDR3, as DNA: TGCGCCAGCAGCTCTACCGCCGGGACAGGGGAACTGGGCGAGCAGTACTTC.

The chain combines TRBV11-2 with TRBJ2-1; 10 bases align to TRBD2. Germline CDR1 SGHAT, CDR2 FQNNGV. The CDR3 sequence is 17 residues long. J lost 4 bases, V lost 5 bases, and 11 bases had no gene match. Here the CDR3 DNA reads TGTGCCAGCAGCCCTCGAGGCGGAGCGGGAGGGTACAATGAGCAGTTCTTC. The encoded protein is CASSPRGGAGGYNEQFF.

The CDR3 sequence is CASEQGVTDTQYF. The CDR3, as DNA: TGTGCCAGCGAACAGGGGGTAACAGATACGCAGTATTTT. V gene TRBV6-5 combines with J gene TRBJ2-3; 8 nucleotides align to TRBD1. This CDR3 has 13 residues. The junction had 4 bases not matched to a gene; V was cut back by 8 bases and J by 3 bases. The germline V gene has CDR1 MNHEY and CDR2 SVGAGI.

This clone was observed once. The gene calls are TRBV19 and TRBJ1-3; unclear D gene. Germline V lookup: CDR1 LNHDA, CDR2 SQIVND (reference sequence). V dropped 4 bases and J dropped 0 bases, with 7 bases sitting between them. This CDR3 has 14 residues. The CDR3 sequence: CASSTSVSGNTIYF. CDR3 nucleotide sequence: TGTGCCAGTAGTACCTCGGTCTCTGGAAACACCATATATTTT.

The rearrangement links TRBV27 to TRBJ2-7; D is possibly TRBD2 (5 bases). The CDR3 totals 16 residues. Germline V CDR1 and CDR2: MNHEY, SMNVEV (reference sequence). Trimming pared 2 bases from V and 2 bases from J, leaving 16 bases between. Written as DNA, the CDR3 is TGTGCCAGCAGTTTACTAGCCAGCCTAGGGACCTACGAGCAGTACTTC. It translates to CASSLLASLGTYEQYF.

The rearrangement joins TRBV7-3 to TRBJ2-5; D perhaps matches TRBD2 (5 bases). This CDR3 has 14 amino acids. CDR1 and CDR2 (germline): SGHTA, FQGTGA. V was clipped by 5 bases and J by 2 bases, with 12 bases between them. The CDR3 sequence: CASSPPGDQETQYF. The CDR3 region has the DNA TGTGCCAGCAGCCCTCCCGGGGATCAAGAGACCCAGTACTTC.

The gene calls are TRBV3-1 (or the pseudogene TRBV3-2) and TRBJ1-2; 8 positions match TRBD1. The CDR3 consists of 16 residues. Germline-derived CDR1 and CDR2 are LGHDT and YNNKEL (reference sequence). The junction had 9 bases not matched to a gene; V was cut back by 2 bases and J by 4 bases. CDR3 sequence: CASSQHWDRSGYGYTF. CDR3 in DNA: TGTGCCAGCAGCCAACACTGGGACAGGAGCGGCTATGGCTACACCTTC.

The chain uses TRBV30 and TRBJ2-5; 9 nucleotides align to TRBD1. The length of the CDR3 is 11 residues. V was pared by 5 bases and J by 5 bases, with 0 bases of the junction left unmatched. The germline gives CDR1 GTSNPN, CDR2 SVGIG (reference sequence). DNA of the CDR3: TGTGCCTGGGACAGGGGGGAGACCCAGTACTTC. This gives the protein CAWDRGETQYF.

This clone was recorded once. The rearrangement uses TRBV30 and TRBJ1-5; 7 bases are a match to TRBD1. V shed 2 bases, J shed 3 bases, and the junction held 4 bases outside the gene matches. This CDR3 region has 14 residues. Germline-derived CDR1 and CDR2 are GTSNPN and SVGIG (reference sequence). CDR3 loop: CAWSSGTVNQPQHF. In DNA, the CDR3 is TGTGCCTGGAGTTCCGGGACAGTCAATCAGCCCCAGCATTTT.

The chain uses TRBV2 and TRBJ2-7; TRBD1 agrees at 9 bases. The germline CDR1 and CDR2 sequences are SNHLY and FYNNEI. J gave up 3 bases and V 0 bases, and 3 bases lay outside the gene matches. This CDR3 has 15 residues. The CDR3 nucleotides are TGTGCCAGCAGTGAAGCAGGACAGGGGATCTACGAGCAGTACTTC. It translates to CASSEAGQGIYEQYF.

A few counts support this clone. This rearrangement joins TRBV21-1 to TRBJ1-3; the table names TRBD1, a call not compared with the DNA. TRBV21-1 is termed a pseudogene. The CDR3 covers 17 residues. The CDR3 bases are TGTGCCAGCAGCAACAGGAATTTATCTTCGGCTGGAAACACCATATATTTT. Amino acids: CASSNRNLSSAGNTIYF.

The CDR3 is CASSQRVAGGPSSYEQYF. CDR3 in DNA: TGTGCCAGCAGCCAAAGGGTAGCGGGAGGCCCCAGCTCCTACGAGCAGTACTTC. The chain is built from TRBV3-1 (or the pseudogene TRBV3-2) and TRBJ2-7, with 10 bases that match TRBD2. The V gene end was trimmed by 2 bases and the J gene end by 0 bases; junction bases not matched to a gene: 10. This CDR3 is 18 amino acids long. Germline lookup yields CDR1 LGHDT and CDR2 YNNKEL (reference sequence).

This clone was counted a few times. The gene calls are TRBV9 and TRBJ1-6; D remains ambiguous. The CDR3 extends over 15 amino acids. Trimming took off 4 bases at V and 0 bases at J, with 8 bases between the two ends. Germline CDR1 is SGDLS and CDR2 is YYNGEE. CDR3 amino acids: CASSPVASYNSPLHF. As DNA, the CDR3 is TGTGCCAGCAGCCCTGTAGCCTCCTATAATTCACCCCTCCACTTT.

The sample holds a few counts of this clone. V gene TRBV6-2 or TRBV6-3 combines with J gene TRBJ1-1; 8 bases fit TRBD1. Germline V lookup: CDR1 MNHEY, CDR2 SVGEGT. This CDR3 has 15 amino acids. Germline trimming cut 3 bases from V and 1 base from J; bases unmatched to any gene: 4. The CDR3 reads CASSYTQGGNTEAFF. The CDR3 DNA is TGTGCCAGCAGTTATACACAGGGGGGGAACACTGAAGCTTTCTTT.

This rearrangement joins TRBV18 to TRBJ2-7; tentative D call: TRBD1 (6 bases). V lost 6 bases to trimming and J lost 4 bases, with 13 bases between them. CDR1 KGHSH and CDR2 LQKENI come from the germline V gene. This CDR3 contains 13 residues. CDR3 residues: CASSPGQQYEQYF. CDR3 nucleotides: TGTGCCAGCTCCCCCGGACAGCAGTACGAGCAGTACTTC.

V gene TRBV30 combines with J gene TRBJ2-2; 8 positions agree with TRBD1. The CDR3 sequence is 14 residues long. V shed 3 bases and J 4 bases; nucleotides not matched to a gene: 4. Looked up from germline, CDR1 is GTSNPN and CDR2 is SVGIG (reference sequence). The chain's CDR3 is CAWSRTGSTGELFF. The CDR3 coding sequence is TGTGCCTGGAGCCGGACAGGGAGCACCGGGGAGCTGTTTTTT.

The CDR3 region has the DNA TGCGCCAGCAGCCAAGACTCGGGGGACAGAACTACAGGCTCTGGAAACACCATATATTTT. Residues: CASSQDSGDRTTGSGNTIYF. The chain joins TRBV4-1 to TRBJ1-3, with TRBD1 matching 7 bases. The length of the CDR3 is 20 residues. After removal of 0 bases from V and 0 bases from J, the junction contained 14 bases not matched to a gene. Germline-derived CDR1 and CDR2 are MGHRA and YSYEKL.

This chain links TRBV14 with TRBJ2-3; 12 positions match TRBD2. J was trimmed by 3 bases and V by 0 bases; bases with no gene match: 13. Germline V CDR1 and CDR2: SGHDN, FVKESK. This CDR3 contains 20 residues. Here the CDR3 reads CASSQDYVRASGRGTDTQYF. CDR3 nucleotide sequence: TGTGCCAGCAGCCAAGATTACGTTCGAGCTAGCGGGAGGGGGACAGATACGCAGTATTTT.